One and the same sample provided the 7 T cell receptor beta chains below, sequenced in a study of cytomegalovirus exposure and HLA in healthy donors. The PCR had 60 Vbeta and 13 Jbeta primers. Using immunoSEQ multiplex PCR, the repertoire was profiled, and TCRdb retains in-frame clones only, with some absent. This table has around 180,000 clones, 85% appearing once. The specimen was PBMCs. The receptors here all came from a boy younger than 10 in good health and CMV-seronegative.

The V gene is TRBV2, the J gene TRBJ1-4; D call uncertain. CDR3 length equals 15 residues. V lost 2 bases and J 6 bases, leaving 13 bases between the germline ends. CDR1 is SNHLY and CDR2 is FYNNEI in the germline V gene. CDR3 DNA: TGTGCCAGCAGTGAATGGTCTGGGCGGGATGAAAAACTGTTTTTT. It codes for CASSEWSGRDEKLFF.

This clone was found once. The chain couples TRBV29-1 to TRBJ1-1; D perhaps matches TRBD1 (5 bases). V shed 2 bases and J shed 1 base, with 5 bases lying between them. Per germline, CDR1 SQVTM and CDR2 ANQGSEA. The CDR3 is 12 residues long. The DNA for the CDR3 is TGCAGCGTTGAACAGGGGAACACTGAAGCTTTCTTT. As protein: CSVEQGNTEAFF.

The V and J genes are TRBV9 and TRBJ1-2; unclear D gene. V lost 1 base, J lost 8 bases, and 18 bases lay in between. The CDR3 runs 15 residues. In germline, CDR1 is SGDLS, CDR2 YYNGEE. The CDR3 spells CASSVTPGMRRGYTF. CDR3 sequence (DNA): TGTGCCAGCAGCGTAACCCCGGGGATGAGGAGGGGCTACACCTTC.

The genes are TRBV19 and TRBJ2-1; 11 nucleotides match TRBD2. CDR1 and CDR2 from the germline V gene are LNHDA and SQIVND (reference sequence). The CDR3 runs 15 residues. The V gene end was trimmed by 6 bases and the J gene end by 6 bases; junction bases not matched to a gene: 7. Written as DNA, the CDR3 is TGTGCCAGTAGAGTAGCGGGGGGGCTGACCAATGAGCAGTTCTTC. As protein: CASRVAGGLTNEQFF. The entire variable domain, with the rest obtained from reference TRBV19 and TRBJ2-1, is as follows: DGGITQSPKYLFRKEGQNVTLSCEQNLNHDAMYWYRQDPGQGLRLIYYSQIVNDFQKGDIAEGYSVSREKKESFPLTVTSAQKNPTAFYLCASRVAGGLTNEQFFGPGTRLTVL.

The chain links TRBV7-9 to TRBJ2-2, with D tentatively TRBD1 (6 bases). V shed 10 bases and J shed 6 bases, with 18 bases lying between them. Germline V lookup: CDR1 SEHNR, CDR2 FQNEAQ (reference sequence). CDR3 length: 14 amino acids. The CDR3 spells CATELTQGAGELFF. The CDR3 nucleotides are TGTGCCACCGAACTCACACAGGGTGCCGGGGAGCTGTTTTTT.

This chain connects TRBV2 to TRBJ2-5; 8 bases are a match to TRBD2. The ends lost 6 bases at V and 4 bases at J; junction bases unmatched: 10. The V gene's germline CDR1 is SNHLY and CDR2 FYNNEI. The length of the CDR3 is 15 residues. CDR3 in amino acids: CASSQPLAGRETQYF. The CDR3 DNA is TGTGCCAGCAGCCAACCCTTAGCGGGACGAGAGACCCAGTACTTC.

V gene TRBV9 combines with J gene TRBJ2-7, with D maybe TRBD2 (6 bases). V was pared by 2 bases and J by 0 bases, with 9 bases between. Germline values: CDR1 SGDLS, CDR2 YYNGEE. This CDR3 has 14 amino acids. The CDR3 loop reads CASSVDGGSYEQYF. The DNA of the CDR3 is TGTGCCAGCAGCGTTGACGGGGGCTCCTACGAGCAGTACTTC. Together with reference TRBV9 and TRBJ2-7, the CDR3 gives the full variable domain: DSGVTQTPKHLITATGQRVTLRCSPRSGDLSVYWYQQSLDQGLQFLIQYYNGEERAKGNILERFSAQQFPDLHSELNLSSLELGDSALYFCASSVDGGSYEQYFGPGTRLTVT.